This T cell receptor beta chain is from a study of cytomegalovirus exposure and HLA in healthy donors. Whole-study results and caveats: Being productive about 90% or about 30% of the time was typical of most TCR beta V segments in an earlier analysis.

This clone has more than one count but fewer than ten. Its antigen is currently unknown. PCR used 60 Vbeta primers and 13 Jbeta primers. Using immunoSEQ multiplex PCR, the repertoire was profiled, and TCRdb retains in-frame clones only, with some absent. The repertoire holds about 63,000 clones, with more than 65% as singletons. The germline gives CDR1 SQVTM, CDR2 ANQGSEA. The CDR3 totals 13 residues. The J segment lost 4 bases and the V segment lost 7 bases, leaving 10 bases of the junction unmatched. The source is a woman aged 25 to 39 in good health and CMV-seronegative. The genes are TRBV29-1 and TRBJ2-7; TRBD2 matches at 7 bases. Sequencing was performed on PBMCs. The CDR3, as DNA: TGCAGCGCCTGCCGCGGGGGATCGTACGAGCAGTACTTC. Its translation is CSACRGGSYEQYF.